This TCR beta chain was observed in a study of CD8+CD57+ T cells in acquired aplastic anemia. Across the study: Recorded DNA amounts for sorted CD4+ and CD8+ cells had an average of approximately 3 ug.

According to the study, genomic DNA was the template for TCR beta VDJ and CDR3 profiling. TCRdb analysed the reads with MiXCR anew, one entry per CDR3 protein. The data contain some 190,000 distinct CDR3 sequences, approximately 46% of them seen just once; the ten biggest clones take up under 3.5%. Germline V gene sequence: CDR1 LGHNA, CDR2 YSLEER. V lost 5 bases and J 3 bases, leaving 5 bases between the germline ends. This CDR3 has 13 amino acids. In its sample, this clonotype was seen many times. Its antigen is unknown. Study conclusions and caveats: Patients showed no significant difference from controls in CD8+ Simpson's diversity. Between patients and controls, roughly 29 CD8+ CDR3 sequences were found in common.

The sample consisted of sorted CD4+, CD8+, or CD8+CD57+ T cells (not recorded which) from PBMCs. The receptor comes from a human donor in good health. This rearrangement joins TRBV4-3 to TRBJ2-6, with D uncertain. This CDR3 is CASSRVGANVLTF. The CDR3 DNA sequence: TGCGCCAGCAGCAGGGTTGGGGCCAACGTCCTGACTTTC.